The clone carrying this T cell receptor beta chain was counted between two and nine times. The data originate from a study of blood T cells in healthy people across ages. Combining a sample-barcoded 5' primer with a J-beta primer mix, a second PCR ran for roughly 7 to 11 cycles. TCRdb processed the 5' RACE reads anew with MiXCR; each CDR3 protein has one entry. The sample contains over 950,000 distinct CDR3 sequences, roughly 47% of which appear only once. Germline V gene sequence: CDR1 SNHLY, CDR2 FYNNEI. V was trimmed by 4 bases and J by 1 base, leaving 3 bases between them. The CDR3 is made up of 12 amino acids. Each donor gave approximately 9.1 milliliters of peripheral blood.

The material sequenced was blood. The clonotype comes from a woman aged 60 to 75 in good health. This chain links TRBV2 with TRBJ2-3; D uncertain. CDR3 protein: CASSGRTDTQYF. The CDR3 region has the DNA TGTGCCAGCAGTGGGCGCACAGATACGCAGTATTTT.